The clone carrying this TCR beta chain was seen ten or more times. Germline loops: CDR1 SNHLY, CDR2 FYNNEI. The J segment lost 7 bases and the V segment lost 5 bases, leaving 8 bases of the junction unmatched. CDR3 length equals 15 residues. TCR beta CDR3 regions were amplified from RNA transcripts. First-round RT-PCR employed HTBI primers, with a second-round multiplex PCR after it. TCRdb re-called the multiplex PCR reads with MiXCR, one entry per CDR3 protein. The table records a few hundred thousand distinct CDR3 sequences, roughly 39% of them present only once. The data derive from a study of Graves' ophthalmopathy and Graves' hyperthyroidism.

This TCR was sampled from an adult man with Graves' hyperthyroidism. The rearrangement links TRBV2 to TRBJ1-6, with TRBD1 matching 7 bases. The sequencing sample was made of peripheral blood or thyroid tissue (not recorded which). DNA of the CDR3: TGTGCCAGCAGTTCCGACAGGGCCATCAATTCACCCCTCCACTTT. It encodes CASSSDRAINSPLHF. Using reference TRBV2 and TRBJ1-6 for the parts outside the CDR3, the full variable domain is EPEVTQTPSHQVTQMGQEVILRCVPISNHLYFYWYRQILGQKVEFLVSFYNNEISEKSEIFDDQFSVERPDGSNFTLKIRSTKLEDSAMYFCASSSDRAINSPLHFGNGTRLTVT.